A selection of T cell receptor beta chains follows, all from one sample in a study of OX40 agonist ivuxolimab in advanced cancers. The table came from immunoSEQ multiplex PCR; TCRdb's copy has only in-frame clones and leaves some out. The repertoire holds around 80,000 clones, with around 88% as singletons. This material consisted of CD4+ or CD8+ T cells sorted from blood, taken in a trial of the OX40 agonist ivuxolimab. The receptor source for this set is an adult with an advanced solid tumor such as melanoma, head and neck, liver or kidney cancer. Both conserved end residues are part of each CDR3. Each record gives: CDR3 length, J gene, D gene, clone size, V gene, CDR3 DNA, CDR3 protein. A D gene is named only where the DNA matches it firmly. The size of a clone is reported for some rows only, either as once, few or many, or as a class for expanded clones.

14 TRBJ2-1 . once TRBV30 TGTGCCTGGAGTTCTGGAGTTCCAGGCAATGAGCAGTTCTTC CAWSSGVPGNEQFF
13 TRBJ2-3 . . TRBV29-1 TGCAGCGCAGTAGCGAGTAGTGCAGATACGCAGTATTTT CSAVASSADTQYF
14 TRBJ2-1 . . TRBV10-3 TGTGCCATCAGTGATCATAGCGGCAACAATGAGCAGTTCTTC CAISDHSGNNEQFF
13 TRBJ2-7 TRBD2 . TRBV28 TGTGCCAGCAAGGTAGCGGGGAGCTACGAGCAGTACTTC CASKVAGSYEQYF
14 TRBJ1-1 . . TRBV7-2 TGTGCCAGCAGCTTAGAGCGCCGCCGCACTGAAGCTTTCTTT CASSLERRRTEAFF
15 TRBJ2-4 TRBD1 . TRBV2 TGTGCCAGCAGAGGAGGGACAGGGGCAAAAAACATTCAGTACTTC CASRGGTGAKNIQYF
14 TRBJ1-4 . . TRBV28 TGTGCCAGCAGACCCGGGACCGGCGGTCGAAAACTGTTTTTT CASRPGTGGRKLFF
12 TRBJ2-7 TRBD2 . TRBV10-1 TGCGCGACATTACTAGCGGGACTTGGGCAGTACTTC CATLLAGLGQYF
14 TRBJ2-1 TRBD2 . TRBV7-8 TGTGCCAGCAGCGCGACTAGCGGGAGGTATGAGCAGTTCTTC CASSATSGRYEQFF
14 TRBJ2-5 . . TRBV6-5 TGTGCCAGCAGCATCTGGGGGACCCAAGAGACCCAGTACTTC CASSIWGTQETQYF
16 TRBJ2-1 . . TRBV5-1 TGCGCCAGCAGCTTACCTAGGGGGGTTGAGTACAATGAGCAGTTCTTC CASSLPRGVEYNEQFF
15 TRBJ1-2 . . TRBV28 TGTGCCAGCAGTTTAGGACAGACAGGCCCCTATGGCTACACCTTC CASSLGQTGPYGYTF
12 TRBJ2-3 . . TRBV11-2 TGTGCCAGCAGCTTAGCCGGGGGTACGCAGTATTTT CASSLAGGTQYF
16 TRBJ2-1 TRBD2 . TRBV27 TGTGCCAGCAATCCGGGCGGGAGCGGGAGCGGTGATGAGCAGTTCTTC CASNPGGSGSGDEQFF
12 TRBJ2-1 . once TRBV7-2 TGTGCCAGCAGCTTAGAAGCTAATGAGCAGTTCTTC CASSLEANEQFF
15 TRBJ2-5 TRBD2 . TRBV7-3 TGTGCCAGCAGCTTTCTCGGGCTAGCGGGAGAGACCCAGTACTTC CASSFLGLAGETQYF
16 TRBJ2-1 TRBD1 . TRBV7-6 TGTGCCAGCAGCTTAAAACAGGGACAGGGGGCGCAGGAGCAGTTCTTC CASSLKQGQGAQEQFF
13 TRBJ2-5 TRBD1 . TRBV2 TGTGCCAGCAGCAGGGACAGAGAAGAGACCCAGTACTTC CASSRDREETQYF
16 TRBJ1-3 . once TRBV25-1 TGTGCCAGCAGTGAATATATAGGTGGGGCTGGAAACACCATATATTTT CASSEYIGGAGNTIYF
13 TRBJ1-5 . . TRBV19 TGTGCCAGTAGTACTCAAGATAATCAGCCCCAGCATTTT CASSTQDNQPQHF
15 TRBJ2-1 . . TRBV19 TGTGCCAGTAGTATAGGGGGGCGCGGTTACAATGAGCAGTTCTTC CASSIGGRGYNEQFF
14 TRBJ1-3 . . TRBV28 TGTGCCGTAACAGGGCCCCTCTCTGGAAACACCATATATTTT CAVTGPLSGNTIYF
13 TRBJ2-1 . once TRBV7-3 TGTGCCAGCAGCCTTAACGAGAGGGGTGAGCAGTTCTTC CASSLNERGEQFF
17 TRBJ2-1 . . TRBV5-4 TGTGCCAGCAGCTTGGGGTCCGGACCCCGGAGCTTGAACGAGCAGTTCTTC CASSLGSGPRSLNEQFF